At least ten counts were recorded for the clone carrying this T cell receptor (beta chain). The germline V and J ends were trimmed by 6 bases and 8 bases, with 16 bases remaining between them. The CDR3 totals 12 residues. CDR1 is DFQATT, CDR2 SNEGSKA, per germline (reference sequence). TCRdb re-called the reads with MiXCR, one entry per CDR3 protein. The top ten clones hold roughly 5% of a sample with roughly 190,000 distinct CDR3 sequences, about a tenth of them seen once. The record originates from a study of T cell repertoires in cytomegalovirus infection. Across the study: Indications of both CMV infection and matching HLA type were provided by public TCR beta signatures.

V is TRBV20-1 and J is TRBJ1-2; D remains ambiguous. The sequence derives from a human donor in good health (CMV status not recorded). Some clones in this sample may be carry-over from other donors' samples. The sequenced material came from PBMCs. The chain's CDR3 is CSARFLRTGYTF. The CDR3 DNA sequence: TGCAGTGCGAGATTTCTCAGGACCGGCTACACCTTC.